This T cell receptor beta chain was profiled in a study of blood T cell repertoires in COVID-19. Study-level background: The origin of the acute and convalescent COVID-19 samples was the United States, Italy and Spain.

In germline, CDR1 is MNHNY, CDR2 SVGAGI (reference sequence). This CDR3 comprises 14 residues. J gave up 1 base and V 5 bases, and 5 bases lay outside the gene matches. Clones were sequenced by immunoSEQ multiplex PCR, and TCRdb holds only the in-frame ones, with some missing. The sample contains 250,000 to 350,000 clones, approximately 90% of which appear only once. The sample taken for sequencing was PBMCs or T cells enriched from blood (not recorded which). This chain links TRBV6-6 with TRBJ2-7; 7 bases are shared with TRBD1. The receptor comes from a woman aged 25 to 39 who had recovered from COVID-19. In nucleotides, the CDR3 is TGTGCCAGCAGTCCTGGACAGGTATCCTACGAGCAGTACTTC. This codes for CASSPGQVSYEQYF.